This record covers a single TCR beta chain. Treatment in this sample: 19 received Ad26.COV2.S at low or high dose, single or two shots; about 5 received placebo; per-sample allocation not given. On day 63 after the first injection, vaccine and placebo recipients gave samples. The sample originates from a study of Ad26.COV2.S vaccination and SARS-CoV-2 variants. With 4 bases removed from V and 14 bases from J, the gap between germline ends came to 12 bases. The CDR3 spans 12 residues. CDR1 is MGHDK, CDR2 SYGVNS, per germline. Clones were sequenced by immunoSEQ multiplex PCR, and TCRdb holds only the in-frame ones, with some missing. The data show roughly 460,000 clones, roughly nine tenths seen once.

The source is a person aged 18-60 years who received the Ad26.COV2.S COVID-19 vaccine or a placebo. This chain links TRBV25-1 with TRBJ1-6, with D possibly matching TRBD1 (5 bases). The sample consisted of peripheral blood, taken in a trial of Ad26.COV2.S vaccine versus placebo. CDR3 DNA sequence: TGTGCCAGCAGTGGGAAAAGGGGTTCCCTCCACTTT. This codes for CASSGKRGSLHF.